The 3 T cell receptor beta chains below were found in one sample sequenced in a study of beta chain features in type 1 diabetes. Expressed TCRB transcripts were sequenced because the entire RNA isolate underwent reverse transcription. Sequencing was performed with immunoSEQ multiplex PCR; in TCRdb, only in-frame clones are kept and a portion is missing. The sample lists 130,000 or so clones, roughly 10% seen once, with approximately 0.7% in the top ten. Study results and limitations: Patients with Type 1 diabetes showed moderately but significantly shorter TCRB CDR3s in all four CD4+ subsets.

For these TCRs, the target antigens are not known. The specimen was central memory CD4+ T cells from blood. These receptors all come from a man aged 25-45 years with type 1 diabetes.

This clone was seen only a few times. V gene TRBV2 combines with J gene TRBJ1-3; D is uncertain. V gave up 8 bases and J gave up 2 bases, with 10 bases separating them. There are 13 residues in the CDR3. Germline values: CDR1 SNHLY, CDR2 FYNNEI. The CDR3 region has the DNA TGTGCCAGCCGCAGGAACCCTGGAAACACCATATATTTT. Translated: CASRRNPGNTIYF.

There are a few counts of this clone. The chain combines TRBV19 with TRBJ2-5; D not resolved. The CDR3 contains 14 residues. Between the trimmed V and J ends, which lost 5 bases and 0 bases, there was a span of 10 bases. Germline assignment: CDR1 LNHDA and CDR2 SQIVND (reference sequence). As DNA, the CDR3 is TGTGCCAGTAGTGCCCAGGCGTACCAAGAGACCCAGTACTTC. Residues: CASSAQAYQETQYF.

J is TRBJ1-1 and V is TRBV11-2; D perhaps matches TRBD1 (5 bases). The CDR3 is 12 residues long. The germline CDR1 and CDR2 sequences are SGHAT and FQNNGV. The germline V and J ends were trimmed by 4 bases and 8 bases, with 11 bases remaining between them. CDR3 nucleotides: TGTGCCAGCAGCTCGCAGGGTATCGAAGCTTTCTTT. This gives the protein CASSSQGIEAFF.